What follows are 15 T cell receptor beta chains derived from one specimen sequenced in a study of blood T cell repertoires in COVID-19. Assay: immunoSEQ multiplex PCR; the TCRdb copy retains only in-frame clones and omits some. The data contain hundreds of thousands of clones, about 85% of them singletons. Source material: peripheral blood. Every receptor here comes from a woman younger than 30 who had recovered from COVID-19.

CDR3: CASSVGGGATFGYTF. For the CDR3, the DNA is TGTGCCAGCAGCGTAGGGGGAGGGGCGACTTTTGGCTACACCTTC. This chain links TRBV9 with TRBJ1-2; tentative D call: TRBD1 (5 bases). The V gene lost 0 bases and the J gene lost 7 bases, with 16 bases spanning the gap. In germline, CDR1 is SGDLS, CDR2 YYNGEE. The CDR3 runs 15 residues.

The gene calls are TRBV6-2 or TRBV6-3 and TRBJ2-2, with TRBD2 matching 8 bases. The J segment lost 0 bases and the V segment lost 3 bases, leaving 12 bases of the junction unmatched. The CDR3 runs to 19 residues. Germline V gene data show CDR1 as MNHEY and CDR2 as SVGEGT. The CDR3 loop is CASSYRASGLRANTGELFF. CDR3 DNA: TGTGCCAGCAGTTATCGGGCTAGCGGGTTACGCGCGAACACCGGGGAGCTGTTTTTT.

This chain joins TRBV13 and TRBJ2-5; D is possibly TRBD1 (6 bases). CDR1 is PRHDT and CDR2 is FYEKMQ in the germline V gene (reference sequence). The V end lost 2 bases, the J end lost 5 bases, and 6 bases lay between the germline ends. This CDR3 spans 12 amino acids. The CDR3 region is CASSLQGETQYF. The CDR3 nucleotides are TGTGCCAGCAGCTTACAGGGGGAGACCCAGTACTTC.

This clone was found once. This chain joins TRBV30 and TRBJ1-5, with D possibly TRBD1 on 6 matching bases. Per germline, CDR1 GTSNPN and CDR2 SVGIG (reference sequence). This CDR3 is 13 amino acids long. Deletions cut 0 bases from V and 7 bases from J, with 10 bases between. DNA for the CDR3: TGTGCCTGGAGTGTACAGGGCGAGCAGCCCCAGCATTTT. It is translated as CAWSVQGEQPQHF.

This clone was seen once. The V call is TRBV9, the J call TRBJ2-7, with TRBD2 as a possible D gene (5 bases). This CDR3 comprises 8 residues. Germline CDR1 is SGDLS and CDR2 is YYNGEE. CDR3 sequence: CASTRAWV. The CDR3, as DNA: TGTGCCAGCACGCGGGCGTGGGTC.

The rearrangement joins TRBV6-5 to TRBJ1-2, with 8 bases matching TRBD1. With V trimmed by 4 bases and J by 4 bases, 5 bases remained unmatched. This CDR3 is built from 14 residues. Germline lookup yields CDR1 MNHEY and CDR2 SVGAGI. The CDR3 loop reads CASSLMGTGYGYTF. In DNA, the CDR3 is TGTGCCAGCAGTTTGATGGGGACAGGCTATGGCTACACCTTC.

The chain uses TRBV18 and TRBJ1-1, with TRBD1 matching 7 bases. This CDR3 is built from 15 residues. J lost 3 bases, V lost 5 bases, and 9 bases had no gene match. Germline-derived CDR1 and CDR2 are KGHSH and LQKENI. CDR3 DNA sequence: TGTGCCAGCTCAGACCGACAGGGAAGGGACACTGAAGCTTTCTTT. Its translation is CASSDRQGRDTEAFF.

The chain combines TRBV2 with TRBJ2-3, with D uncertain. Germline V CDR1 and CDR2: SNHLY, FYNNEI. The length of the CDR3 is 12 residues. V lost 4 bases to trimming and J lost 4 bases, with 6 bases between them. The CDR3 DNA reads TGTGCCAGCAGTGGAGGTGCAGATACGCAGTATTTT. Amino acids: CASSGGADTQYF.

V and J are TRBV19 and TRBJ1-5; no definite D call. The length of the CDR3 is 14 residues. Deletions cut 3 bases from V and 4 bases from J, with 10 bases between. CDR1 LNHDA and CDR2 SQIVND come from the germline V gene (reference sequence). In DNA form, the CDR3 reads TGTGCCAGTAGTATTCGGGTCGGGAATCAGCCCCAGCATTTT. Protein product: CASSIRVGNQPQHF.

The V call is TRBV4-3, the J call TRBJ2-1, with D perhaps matching TRBD2 (5 bases). The CDR3 contains 18 residues. Germline-derived CDR1 and CDR2 are LGHNA and YSLEER. The V end lost 4 bases, the J end lost 0 bases, and 19 bases lay between the germline ends. The CDR3 sequence: CASSRTLLEGSSYNEQFF. The CDR3 coding sequence is TGCGCCAGCAGCCGCACCCTCCTAGAGGGAAGCTCCTACAATGAGCAGTTCTTC.

The chain's CDR3 is CASSLSLEYEQYF. CDR3 nucleotide sequence: TGTGCCAGCAGCTTAAGCTTGGAGTACGAGCAGTACTTC. The chain joins TRBV11-1 to TRBJ2-7; D call uncertain. This CDR3 has 13 amino acids. V was shortened by 2 bases and J by 4 bases, with 9 bases between the two germline ends. Germline V gives CDR1 SGHAT, CDR2 FQDESV (reference sequence).

The V call is TRBV3-1 (or the pseudogene TRBV3-2), the J call TRBJ2-2; 7 bases agree with TRBD2. The trim removed 5 bases at V and 5 bases at J, leaving 11 bases unmatched. This CDR3 contains 16 residues. Germline assignment: CDR1 LGHDT and CDR2 YNNKEL (reference sequence). The DNA for the CDR3 is TGTGCCAGCAGCGGACTAGTGTTTAATCCGACCGGGGAGCTGTTTTTT. It translates to CASSGLVFNPTGELFF.

CDR3 region: CASSSLTGYEGYTF. CDR3 DNA sequence: TGTGCCAGCAGTTCCCTTACAGGATACGAGGGCTACACCTTC. The chain is built from TRBV6-5 and TRBJ1-2; TRBD1 might be the D (5 bases). The CDR3 spans 14 residues. V was trimmed by 4 bases and J by 8 bases, leaving 17 bases between them. In germline, CDR1 is MNHEY, CDR2 SVGAGI.

V usage is TRBV9 and J usage is TRBJ1-2; D is possibly TRBD1 (5 bases). The CDR3 covers 16 residues. CDR1 and CDR2 from the germline V gene are SGDLS and YYNGEE. Trimming cost V 8 bases and J 3 bases, with 23 bases left between them. The CDR3 region is CARGLADRPLDYGYTF. The CDR3 nucleotides are TGTGCCAGGGGGCTGGCGGACCGCCCTTTGGACTATGGCTACACCTTC.

The gene calls are TRBV6-2 or TRBV6-3 and TRBJ2-1; TRBD2 matches 16 bases. This CDR3 is 17 amino acids long. Germline V CDR1 and CDR2: MNHEY, SVGEGT. V trimming: 5 bases; J trimming: 9 bases; junction bases outside the gene matches: 10. The CDR3 coding sequence is TGTGCCAGCAGTCAATACGGGACTAGCGGGAGGGCCGCTGAGCAGTTCTTC. This codes for CASSQYGTSGRAAEQFF.